This TCR beta chain was obtained from a study of shared clonotypes between healthy human individuals. Study processing details: ImmunoSEQ junction-only sequences lacked quality scores, so their filtering differed. The repertoire was sequenced with immunoSEQ multiplex PCR; TCRdb's copy has only in-frame clones and lacks some. That table furnishes V, J and clone size, whereas the DNA furnished D and trimming. The sample includes around 1,000,000 clones, roughly 80% seen only once; the top ten take 0.89%. This clone was found once. The CDR3 is 16 amino acids. Germline V CDR1 and CDR2: MDHEN, SYDVKM. V lost 2 bases and J lost 6; bases outside the gene matches: 9.

This receptor was obtained from a young man in good health. Some clones in this sample may be carry-over from other donors' samples. V usage is TRBV28 and J usage is TRBJ2-3; TRBD1 matches 9 bases. Sequenced: memory CD4+ T cells from PBMCs. Specified subset: CD45RA-negative fraction. CDR3 residues: CASSLVVGQGRDTQYF. In DNA form, the CDR3 reads TGTGCCAGCAGTTTAGTCGTTGGACAGGGGAGGGATACGCAGTATTTT. Full variable domain (outside the CDR3, taken from reference TRBV28 and TRBJ2-3): DVKVTQSSRYLVKRTGEKVFLECVQDMDHENMFWYRQDPGLGLRLIYFSYDVKMKEKGDIPEGYSVSREKKERFSLILESASTNQTSMYLCASSLVVGQGRDTQYFGPGTRLTVL.